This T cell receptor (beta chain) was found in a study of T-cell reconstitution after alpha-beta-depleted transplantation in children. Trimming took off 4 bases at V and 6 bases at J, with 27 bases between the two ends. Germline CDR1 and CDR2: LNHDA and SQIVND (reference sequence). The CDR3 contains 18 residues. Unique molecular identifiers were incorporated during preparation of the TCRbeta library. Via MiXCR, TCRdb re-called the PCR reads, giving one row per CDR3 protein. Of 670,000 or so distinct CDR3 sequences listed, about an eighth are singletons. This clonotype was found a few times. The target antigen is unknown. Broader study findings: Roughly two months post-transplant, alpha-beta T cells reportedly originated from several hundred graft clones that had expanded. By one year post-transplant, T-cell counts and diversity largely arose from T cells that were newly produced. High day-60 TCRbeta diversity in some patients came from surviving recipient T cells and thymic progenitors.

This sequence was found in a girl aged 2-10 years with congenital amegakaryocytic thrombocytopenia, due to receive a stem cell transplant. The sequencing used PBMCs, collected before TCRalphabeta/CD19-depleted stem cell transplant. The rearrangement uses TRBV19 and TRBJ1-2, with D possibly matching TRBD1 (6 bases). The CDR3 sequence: CASSRKTGGASNRHGYTF. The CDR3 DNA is TGTGCCAGTAGTAGGAAGACCGGGGGGGCGTCAAATCGTCATGGCTACACCTTC.